This T cell receptor (beta chain) was identified during a study of T cell changes during pregnancy in multiple sclerosis. CDR3 length: 15 amino acids. V lost 2 bases to trimming and J lost 7 bases, with 15 bases between them. The V gene's germline CDR1 is SGHKS and CDR2 YYEKEE (reference sequence). Produced via immunoSEQ multiplex PCR; TCRdb's table is partial and in-frame only. The sample has tens of thousands of clones, around nine tenths seen once. The source material was CD8+ T cells from peripheral blood mononuclear cells, sampled before pregnancy. The V and J genes are TRBV5-5 and TRBJ2-2, with TRBD2 as a possible D gene (5 bases). This receptor was taken from a female donor with multiple sclerosis, enrolled in a pregnancy study. CDR3 coding DNA: TGTGCCAGCAGCTTCCAGGTGGAGGTGGTCGGGGAGCTGTTTTTT. This sequence encodes CASSFQVEVVGELFF.